The subject of this entry is one T cell receptor beta chain. This specimen belongs to a study of blood T cell repertoires in COVID-19. Study information: Material from acute and convalescent COVID-19 was sourced from the United States, Italy and Spain. T cells, B-cell-depleted T cells, or PBMCs provided the cDNA or gDNA that served as material.

In the study's own analysis: Counts of nucleated cells, estimated from reference gene primer amplification, were obtained. Method: immunoSEQ multiplex PCR; TCRdb's copy keeps in-frame clones and lacks some. Clone size and the V and J calls come from that table; the DNA yielded D and trimming. The repertoire consists of about 150,000 clones, with 76% occurring once and the leading ten covering about 4%. The germline CDR1 and CDR2 sequences are KGHSH and LQKENI. The CDR3 has 13 residues. The ends were cut back, 3 bases at V and 5 bases at J, with 11 bases in the middle. The chain links TRBV18 to TRBJ2-7; no firm D call. The receptor was derived from a woman older than 75 with acute or convalescent COVID-19. Material: peripheral blood. This CDR3 is CASSPSLADEQYF. CDR3 in DNA: TGTGCCAGCTCACCTTCCCTGGCGGACGAGCAGTACTTC. The whole variable domain, remainder taken from reference TRBV18 and TRBJ2-7, is NAGVMQNPRHLVRRRGQEARLRCSPMKGHSHVYWYRQLPEEGLKFMVYLQKENIIDESGMPKERFSAEFPKEGPSILRIQQVVRGDSAAYFCASSPSLADEQYFGPGTRLTVT.